The 7 T cell receptor beta chains given below trace back to one sample, sequenced in a study of T cells in Graves' hyperthyroidism and ophthalmopathy. The CDR3 regions of TCR beta were amplified from RNA transcripts. HTBI primers were employed in a first-round RT-PCR of the TCR CDR3. TCRdb fed the multiplex PCR reads into MiXCR, producing one record per CDR3 protein. The table has hundreds of thousands of distinct CDR3 sequences, about 14% seen once. The sequenced sample was blood. These receptor sequences come from a man aged 18 to 35 with Graves' ophthalmopathy.

The J gene is TRBJ2-5, the V gene TRBV6-1; TRBD2 aligns across 9 bases. CDR1 MNHNS and CDR2 SASEGT come from the germline V gene. V was pared by 6 bases and J by 5 bases, with 13 bases of the junction left unmatched. This CDR3 contains 16 residues. The CDR3 coding sequence is TGTGCCAGCAGCCAAGGGGGCGGGGGGGCCGGGGAGACCCAGTACTTC. It codes for CASSQGGGGAGETQYF.

This clonotype was seen many times. The V and J genes are TRBV30 and TRBJ1-3; D uncertain. The germline V gene has CDR1 GTSNPN and CDR2 SVGIG (reference sequence). Trimming took off 2 bases at V and 4 bases at J, with 15 bases between the two ends. The CDR3 contains 15 residues. The CDR3 protein is CAWSRTGMVGNTIYF. CDR3 nucleotide sequence: TGTGCCTGGAGTCGGACGGGGATGGTCGGAAACACCATATATTTT.

This clonotype was detected many times. The chain combines TRBV7-3 with TRBJ2-5; 9 bases line up with TRBD2. V lost 6 bases to trimming and J lost 2 bases; unmatched junction nucleotides: 4. The CDR3 spans 14 residues. CDR1 is SGHTA and CDR2 is FQGTGA in the germline V gene. CDR3 region: CASSLTSGQETQYF. The CDR3 nucleotides are TGTGCCAGCAGTTTGACTAGCGGACAAGAGACCCAGTACTTC.

This clonotype was seen repeatedly, ten times or more. This chain connects TRBV11-2 to TRBJ1-2, with a possible D match to TRBD1 (5 bases). Germline CDR1 SGHAT, CDR2 FQNNGV. The CDR3 runs 13 residues. V dropped 2 bases and J dropped 9 bases, with 13 bases sitting between them. The CDR3 reads CASSLHPRGSYTF. Here the CDR3 DNA reads TGTGCCAGCAGCTTACATCCAAGGGGAAGCTACACCTTC.

This clonotype was seen at least ten times. V usage is TRBV6-1 and J usage is TRBJ2-5; D perhaps matches TRBD1 (6 bases). Germline loops: CDR1 MNHNS, CDR2 SASEGT. Trimming stripped 6 bases from V and 4 bases from J, with 15 bases between. The CDR3 runs to 14 residues. The CDR3 coding sequence is TGTGCCAGCAGACAACTGGGGGCTTTAGAGACCCAGTACTTC. Translated, it gives CASRQLGALETQYF.

This clonotype was detected ten times or more. The J gene is TRBJ2-6, the V gene TRBV12-3 or TRBV12-4; 7 bases are shared with TRBD1. The CDR3 has 17 residues. V shed 3 bases, J shed 0 bases, and the junction held 5 bases outside the gene matches. CDR3 sequence: CASSFGTVFSGANVLTF. In DNA form, the CDR3 reads TGTGCCAGCAGTTTCGGGACAGTCTTCTCTGGGGCCAACGTCCTGACTTTC.

CDR3 nucleotide sequence: TGTGCCAGCAGCGTAGGAGGAGGGTTTAATTCACCCCTCCACTTT. Encoded protein: CASSVGGGFNSPLHF. The chain recombines TRBV9 with TRBJ1-6; D is undetermined. CDR1 and CDR2 (germline): SGDLS, YYNGEE. This CDR3 has 15 residues. Trimming removed 0 bases at V and 6 bases at J, with 10 bases between. Supplemented by reference TRBV9 and TRBJ1-6, the full variable domain reads DSGVTQTPKHLITATGQRVTLRCSPRSGDLSVYWYQQSLDQGLQFLIQYYNGEERAKGNILERFSAQQFPDLHSELNLSSLELGDSALYFCASSVGGGFNSPLHFGNGTRLTVT.